This TCR beta chain was observed in a study of T cell clusters in autoimmune cytopenias. TRB was amplified by touch-down multiplex PCR, primer pools A and B combined. From the multiplex PCR reads, TCRdb lists one entry per CDR3 protein and no DNA. In total, the table holds about 3,400 distinct CDR3 sequences. The CDR3 has 14 amino acids. Germline values: CDR1 MRHNA, CDR2 SNTAGT. Study results and caveats: TRB repertoire shifts in secondary cytopenia and chronic lymphocytic leukemia mostly reflected lymphoma, not autoimmunity.

This clonotype is medium-sized by frequency. The antigen is not known. TRB was amplified from 250 ng of peripheral blood genomic DNA per sample. Separately, the same data were catalogued under a study of T cell repertoires in aging, cancer and after chemotherapy. That paper adds: Healthy donor repertoires were recorded over several months to years and showed clear clonal overlap.

The receptor's source is a human donor in good health. V gene TRBV6-4 combines with J gene TRBJ2-6. Sequencing was carried out using peripheral blood. The CDR3 loop is CASSDGAGANVLTF.